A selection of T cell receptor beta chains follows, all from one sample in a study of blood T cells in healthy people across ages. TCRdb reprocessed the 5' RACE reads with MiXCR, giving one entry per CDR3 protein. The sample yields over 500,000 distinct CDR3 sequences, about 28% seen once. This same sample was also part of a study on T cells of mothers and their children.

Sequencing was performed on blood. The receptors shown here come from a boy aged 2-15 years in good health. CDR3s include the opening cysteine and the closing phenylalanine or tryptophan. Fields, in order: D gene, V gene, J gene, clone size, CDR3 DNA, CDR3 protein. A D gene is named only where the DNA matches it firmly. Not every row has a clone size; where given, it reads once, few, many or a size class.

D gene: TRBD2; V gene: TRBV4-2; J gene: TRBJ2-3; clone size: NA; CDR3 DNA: TGTGCCAGCAGCCAAGTCGCTAGCGGGGGCTTCACAGATACGCAGTATTTT; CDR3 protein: CASSQVASGGFTDTQYF
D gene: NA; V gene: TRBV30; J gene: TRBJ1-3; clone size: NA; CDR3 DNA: TGTGCCTGGAGTGTAACGGGTTTAGGAAACACCATATATTTT; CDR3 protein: CAWSVTGLGNTIYF
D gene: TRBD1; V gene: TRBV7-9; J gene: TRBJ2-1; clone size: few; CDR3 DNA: TGTGCCAGCAGCCTCAGGGGGTGGACCTACAATGAGCAGTTCTTC; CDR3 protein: CASSLRGWTYNEQFF
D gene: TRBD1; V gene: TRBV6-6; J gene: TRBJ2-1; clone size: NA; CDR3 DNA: TGTGCCAGCAGTTTGGGACAGGCTCCCAATGAGCAGTTCTTC; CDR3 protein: CASSLGQAPNEQFF
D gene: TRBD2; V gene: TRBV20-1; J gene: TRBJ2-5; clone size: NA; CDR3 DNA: TGCAGTGCTACAGGGACTAGCGAGACGCAAGAGACCCAGTACTTC; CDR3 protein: CSATGTSETQETQYF
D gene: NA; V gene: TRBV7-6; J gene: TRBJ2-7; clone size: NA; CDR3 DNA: TGTGCCAGCAGCTTAGCGGACAGCCCATTCCGGTCCTACGAGCAGTACTTC; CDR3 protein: CASSLADSPFRSYEQYF
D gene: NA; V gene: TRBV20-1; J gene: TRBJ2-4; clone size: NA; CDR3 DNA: TGCAGTGCTAGAGATGGGTTCATTCAGTACTTC; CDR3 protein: CSARDGFIQYF
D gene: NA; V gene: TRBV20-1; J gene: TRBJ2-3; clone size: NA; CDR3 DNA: TGCAGTGCTAGGGATGCTTCAGCCCTGCAGTATTTT; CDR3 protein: CSARDASALQYF
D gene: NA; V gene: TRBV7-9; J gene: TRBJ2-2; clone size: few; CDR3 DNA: TGTGCCAGCAGCTTACTTCGTGACGGGGAGCTGTTTTTT; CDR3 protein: CASSLLRDGELFF
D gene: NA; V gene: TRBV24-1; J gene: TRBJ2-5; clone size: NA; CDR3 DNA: TGTGCCACCGGGGATGGGAGCCAAGAGACCCAGTACTTC; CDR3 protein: CATGDGSQETQYF
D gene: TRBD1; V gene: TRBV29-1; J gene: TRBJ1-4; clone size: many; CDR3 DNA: TGCAGCGCCTACCGGGACAGGGATGAAAAACTGTTTTTT; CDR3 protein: CSAYRDRDEKLFF
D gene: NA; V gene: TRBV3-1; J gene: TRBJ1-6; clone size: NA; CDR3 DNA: TGTGCCAGCAGCCAAGCCCAGGGAGATAATTCACCCCTCCACTTT; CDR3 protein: CASSQAQGDNSPLHF
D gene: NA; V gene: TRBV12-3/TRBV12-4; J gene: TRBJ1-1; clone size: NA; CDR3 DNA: TGTGCCAGCAGCCCAGCCAGCGGTACTGAAGCTTTCTTT; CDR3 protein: CASSPASGTEAFF
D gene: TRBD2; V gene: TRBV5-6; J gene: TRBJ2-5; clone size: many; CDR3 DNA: TGTGCCAGCAGCTTGACGGCTAGCGGGAGCTTGAGCCAAGAGACCCAGTACTTC; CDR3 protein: CASSLTASGSLSQETQYF
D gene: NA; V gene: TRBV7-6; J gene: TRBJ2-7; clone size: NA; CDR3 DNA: TGTGCCAGCAGCCCCCCGGGGACGACTACGGAGCAGTACTTC; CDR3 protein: CASSPPGTTTEQYF
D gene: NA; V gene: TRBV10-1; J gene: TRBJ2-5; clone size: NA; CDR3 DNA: TGCGCCAGCAGTGAGGGGACGGAGGGCTACTTC; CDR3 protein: CASSEGTEGYF
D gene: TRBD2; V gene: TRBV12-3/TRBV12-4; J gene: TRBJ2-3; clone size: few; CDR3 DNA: TGTGCCAGCAGTTTAGGACTAGCGGGATTCACAGATACGCAGTATTTT; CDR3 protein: CASSLGLAGFTDTQYF
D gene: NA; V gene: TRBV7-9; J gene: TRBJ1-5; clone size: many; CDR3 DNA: TGTGCCAGCAGTTTAGTGGGTCAGCCCCAGCATTTT; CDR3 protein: CASSLVGQPQHF
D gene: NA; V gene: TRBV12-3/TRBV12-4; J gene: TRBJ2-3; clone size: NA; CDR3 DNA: TGTGCCAGCAGTCGAACAGAATGGGGCACAGATACGCAGTATTTT; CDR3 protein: CASSRTEWGTDTQYF
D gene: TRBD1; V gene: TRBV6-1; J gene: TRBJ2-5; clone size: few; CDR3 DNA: TGTGCCAGCAGGGTTGGGACAGGGTGGCAAGAGACCCAGTACTTC; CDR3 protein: CASRVGTGWQETQYF
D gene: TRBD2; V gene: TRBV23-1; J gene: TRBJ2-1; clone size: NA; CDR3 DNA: TGCGCCAGCAGCCCGAAGGGGCGGGAGGGAAAGAGCTCCTACAATGAGCAGTTCTTC; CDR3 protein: CASSPKGREGKSSYNEQFF
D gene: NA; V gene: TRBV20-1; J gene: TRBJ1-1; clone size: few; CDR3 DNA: TGCAGTGCTAGAGATCGGTGGGGCCTCGGCACTGAAGCTTTCTTT; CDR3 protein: CSARDRWGLGTEAFF